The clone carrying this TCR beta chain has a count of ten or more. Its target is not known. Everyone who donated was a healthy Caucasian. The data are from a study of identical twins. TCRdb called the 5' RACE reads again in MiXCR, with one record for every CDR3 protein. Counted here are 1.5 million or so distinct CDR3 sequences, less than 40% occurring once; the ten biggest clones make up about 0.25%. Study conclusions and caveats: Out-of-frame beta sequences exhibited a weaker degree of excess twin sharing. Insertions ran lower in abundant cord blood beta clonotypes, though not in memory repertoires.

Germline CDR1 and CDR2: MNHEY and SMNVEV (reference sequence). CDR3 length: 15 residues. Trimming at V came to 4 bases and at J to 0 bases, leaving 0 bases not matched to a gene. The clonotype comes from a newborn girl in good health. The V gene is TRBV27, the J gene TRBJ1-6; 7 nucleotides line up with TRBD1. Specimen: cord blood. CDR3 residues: CASSWDSSYNSPLHF. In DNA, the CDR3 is TGTGCCAGCAGTTGGGACAGCTCCTATAATTCACCCCTCCACTTT.